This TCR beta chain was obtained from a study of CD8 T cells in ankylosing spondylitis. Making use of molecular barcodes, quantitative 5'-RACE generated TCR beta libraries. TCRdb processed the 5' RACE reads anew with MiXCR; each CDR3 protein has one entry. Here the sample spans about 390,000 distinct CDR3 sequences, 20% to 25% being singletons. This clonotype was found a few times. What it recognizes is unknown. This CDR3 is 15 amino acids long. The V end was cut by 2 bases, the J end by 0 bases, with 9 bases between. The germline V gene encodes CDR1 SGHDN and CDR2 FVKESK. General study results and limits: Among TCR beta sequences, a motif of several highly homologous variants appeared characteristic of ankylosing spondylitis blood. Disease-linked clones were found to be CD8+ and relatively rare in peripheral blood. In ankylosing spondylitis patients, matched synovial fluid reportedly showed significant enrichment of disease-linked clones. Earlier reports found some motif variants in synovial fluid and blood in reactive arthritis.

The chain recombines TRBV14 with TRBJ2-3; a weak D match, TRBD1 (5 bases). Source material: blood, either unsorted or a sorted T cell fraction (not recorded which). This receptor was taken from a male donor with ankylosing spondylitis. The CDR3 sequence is CASSQKTDSTDTQYF. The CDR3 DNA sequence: TGTGCCAGCAGCCAAAAGACAGACAGCACAGATACGCAGTATTTT. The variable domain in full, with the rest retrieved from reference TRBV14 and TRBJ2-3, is EAGVTQFPSHSVIEKGQTVTLRCDPISGHDNLYWYRRVMGKEIKFLLHFVKESKQDESGMPNNRFLAERTGGTYSTLKVQPAELEDSGVYFCASSQKTDSTDTQYFGPGTRLTVL.